This TCR beta chain was obtained from a study of blood T cell repertoires in COVID-19. Overall study: COVID-19 samples from acute and convalescent phases originated in the United States, Italy and Spain. T cells, B-cell-depleted T cells, or PBMCs supplied cDNA or gDNA.

Enrollment of patients from Seattle took place during active infection, with longitudinal follow-up. Study processing details: For nucleated cells, counts were estimated from reference gene primer amplification. Clones were sequenced by immunoSEQ multiplex PCR, and TCRdb holds only the in-frame ones, with some missing. That table gives V, J and clone size, and the DNA gave D and trimming. The data hold roughly 240,000 clones, with roughly 85% observed a single time. The germline V gene has CDR1 SGHVS and CDR2 FQNEAQ. This CDR3 comprises 16 residues. V was cut by 0 bases and J by 2 bases, with 11 bases left in between.

The sequenced sample consisted of peripheral blood. The receptor was isolated from a man between 50 and 59 years old with COVID-19, enrolled during active disease. The genes are TRBV7-8 and TRBJ2-1, with D uncertain. The CDR3, as DNA: TGTGCCAGCAGCTTAGCGAGAGGTAGGACCTACAATGAGCAGTTCTTC. This encodes CASSLARGRTYNEQFF. The variable domain in full, with the rest retrieved from reference TRBV7-8 and TRBJ2-1, is GAGVSQSPRYKVAKRGQDVALRCDPISGHVSLFWYQQALGQGPEFLTYFQNEAQLDKSGLPSDRFFAERPEGSVSTLKIQRTQQEDSAVYLCASSLARGRTYNEQFFGPGTRLTVL.